One and the same sample provided the 19 T cell receptor beta chains below, sequenced in a study of blood T cell repertoires in COVID-19. Assay used: immunoSEQ multiplex PCR; TCRdb lists only in-frame clones, some missing. The repertoire includes roughly 400,000 clones, around 90% of them detected once, and 0.6% sits in the top ten. The sequenced sample was PBMCs or T cells enriched from blood (not recorded which). The receptor set was obtained from a man aged 18 to 29 who had recovered from COVID-19.

The chain couples TRBV12-5 to TRBJ1-2, with a possible D match to TRBD1 (5 bases). Per the germline V gene, CDR1 is LGHNT and CDR2 is FRNRAP. The CDR3 loop spans 16 amino acids. V lost 1 base and J lost 5, with 17 bases in between. DNA of the CDR3: TGTGCTAGTGGTTTGGGTTCCCACGTGGCAGGGTATGGCTACACCTTC. The encoded protein is CASGLGSHVAGYGYTF.

This chain joins TRBV19 and TRBJ2-7; D may be TRBD1 (6 bases). This CDR3 contains 13 residues. From germline, CDR1 is LNHDA and CDR2 SQIVND (reference sequence). V was cut by 6 bases and J by 3 bases, with 12 bases left in between. Here the CDR3 reads CASRPGHHYEQYF. The CDR3 coding sequence is TGTGCCAGTAGGCCGGGACACCACTACGAGCAGTACTTC.

The V gene is TRBV5-1, the J gene TRBJ2-1; 9 nucleotides align to TRBD1. Germline V lookup: CDR1 SGHRS, CDR2 YFSETQ. The length of the CDR3 is 13 residues. The CDR3 sequence is CASTGTGSNEQFF. CDR3 sequence (DNA): TGCGCGAGTACCGGGACAGGGTCCAATGAGCAGTTCTTC.

This rearrangement joins TRBV5-1 to TRBJ2-3, with unresolved D. The length of the CDR3 is 15 residues. Trimming shortened V by 3 bases and J by 2 bases, and 13 bases separated the two germline ends. The germline V gene encodes CDR1 SGHRS and CDR2 YFSETQ. The CDR3 coding sequence is TGCGCCAGCAGCTCGCTCATGGCATCCACAGATACGCAGTATTTT. Translation gives CASSSLMASTDTQYF.

The rearrangement uses TRBV24-1 and TRBJ1-2; D perhaps matches TRBD1 (6 bases). The V gene lost 3 bases and the J gene lost 4 bases, with 14 bases spanning the gap. Germline V lookup: CDR1 KGHDR, CDR2 SFDVKD. This CDR3 is built from 15 residues. The CDR3 DNA follows: TGTGCCACCAGTGATAGTCGGACAGCTTCCTATGGCTACACCTTC. Amino acids: CATSDSRTASYGYTF.

The genes are TRBV27 and TRBJ2-7, with TRBD2 matching 7 bases. Germline trimming cut 3 bases from V and 5 bases from J; bases unmatched to any gene: 10. The CDR3 is made up of 15 amino acids. The germline V gene has CDR1 MNHEY and CDR2 SMNVEV (reference sequence). As DNA, the CDR3 is TGTGCCAGCAGTTTCCGGCGGGGGTCAAGCGACGAGCAGTACTTC. This translates into CASSFRRGSSDEQYF.

The rearrangement uses TRBV2 and TRBJ2-1, with D perhaps matching TRBD1 (5 bases). The germline CDR1 and CDR2 sequences are SNHLY and FYNNEI. The CDR3 runs to 15 residues. V was shortened by 3 bases and J by 4 bases, with 13 bases between the two germline ends. The CDR3 loop reads CASSEGPGPYNEQFF. DNA for the CDR3: TGTGCCAGCAGTGAGGGGCCGGGCCCGTACAATGAGCAGTTCTTC.

The rearrangement links TRBV2 to TRBJ2-7; a possible D gene is TRBD1 (5 bases). The CDR3 length is 13 residues. Trimming left V 6 bases short and J 3 bases short, with 12 bases between. The V gene's germline CDR1 is SNHLY and CDR2 FYNNEI. The CDR3 DNA sequence: TGTGCCAGCAGACAGGACGGCAACTACGAGCAGTACTTC. As protein: CASRQDGNYEQYF.

The J gene is TRBJ2-7, the V gene TRBV2; TRBD2 might be the D (6 bases). The ends were cut back, 8 bases at V and 3 bases at J, with 11 bases in the middle. This CDR3 is built from 12 residues. Per germline, CDR1 SNHLY and CDR2 FYNNEI. The CDR3 is CASRGIGYEQYF. DNA of the CDR3: TGTGCCAGCCGCGGGATCGGCTACGAGCAGTACTTC.

The chain carries TRBV3-1 (or the pseudogene TRBV3-2) and TRBJ1-5; 7 bases align to TRBD1. The J segment lost 3 bases and the V segment lost 6 bases, leaving 5 bases of the junction unmatched. Germline lookup yields CDR1 LGHDT and CDR2 YNNKEL (reference sequence). The CDR3 extends over 14 amino acids. Here the CDR3 reads CASSRTGFNQPQHF. The CDR3 DNA follows: TGTGCCAGCAGTCGGACAGGCTTCAATCAGCCCCAGCATTTT.

V and J are TRBV14 and TRBJ1-6; TRBD1 matches 8 bases. This CDR3 region has 17 residues. The germline gives CDR1 SGHDN, CDR2 FVKESK. The V and J ends lost 1 base and 3 bases, in that order; junction bases with no gene match: 5. The CDR3 spells CASSQAAGGIYNSPLHF. The CDR3 nucleotides read TGTGCCAGCAGCCAAGCCGCAGGGGGCATCTATAATTCACCCCTCCACTTT.

V gene TRBV5-1 combines with J gene TRBJ2-7, with D perhaps matching TRBD1 (5 bases). The V end was cut by 0 bases, the J end by 1 base, with 11 bases between. The length of the CDR3 is 15 residues. Per germline, CDR1 SGHRS and CDR2 YFSETQ. DNA for the CDR3: TGCGCCAGCAGCTTGGCTATACAGGTTTCCTACGAGCAGTACTTC. Its translation is CASSLAIQVSYEQYF.

The rearrangement uses TRBV9 and TRBJ2-3; TRBD1 aligns across 10 bases. The CDR3 is 16 amino acids. V lost 0 bases to trimming and J lost 5 bases; unmatched junction nucleotides: 6. Germline loops: CDR1 SGDLS, CDR2 YYNGEE. For the CDR3, the DNA is TGTGCCAGCAGCGTAGCTCCGGGGACAGGGGAAGATACGCAGTATTTT. This gives the protein CASSVAPGTGEDTQYF.

The chain uses TRBV2 and TRBJ1-6; 9 bases match TRBD1. Germline CDR1 is SNHLY and CDR2 is FYNNEI. J lost 6 bases, V lost 6 bases, and 6 bases had no gene match. The CDR3 sequence is 15 residues long. The CDR3 region has the DNA TGTGCCAGCAGGGCCGGGACAGGGCTTAATTCACCCCTCCACTTT. This translates into CASRAGTGLNSPLHF.

The gene calls are TRBV7-8 and TRBJ1-2; D is perhaps TRBD1 (5 bases). The CDR3 is 15 amino acids. V was clipped by 5 bases and J by 0 bases, with 13 bases between them. The germline V gene encodes CDR1 SGHVS and CDR2 FQNEAQ. CDR3 in amino acids: CASSPRDSPNYGYTF. CDR3 sequence (DNA): TGTGCCAGCAGCCCCCGGGACTCCCCTAACTATGGCTACACCTTC.

This rearrangement joins TRBV27 to TRBJ1-2, with 7 nucleotides matching TRBD1. Germline loops: CDR1 MNHEY, CDR2 SMNVEV (reference sequence). V lost 6 bases and J lost 3; bases outside the gene matches: 7. CDR3 length equals 14 residues. Written as DNA, the CDR3 is TGTGCCAGCAGCCCCACAGGGGAACACTATGGCTACACCTTC. It specifies CASSPTGEHYGYTF.

The rearrangement uses TRBV7-9 and TRBJ2-7; TRBD1 aligns across 7 bases. CDR3 length equals 14 residues. The V segment lost 5 bases and the J segment 3 bases; nucleotides outside the gene matches: 7. CDR1 is SEHNR, CDR2 FQNEAQ, per germline (reference sequence). The CDR3 DNA follows: TGTGCCAGCAGCCGATCGGGACAGCACTACGAGCAGTACTTC. Protein product: CASSRSGQHYEQYF. Together with reference TRBV7-9 and TRBJ2-7, the CDR3 gives the full variable domain: DTGVSQNPRHKITKRGQNVTFRCDPISEHNRLYWYRQTLGQGPEFLTYFQNEAQLEKSRLLSDRFSAERPKGSFSTLEIQRTEQGDSAMYLCASSRSGQHYEQYFGPGTRLTVT.

V is TRBV5-1 and J is TRBJ2-5, with TRBD1 identical over 8 bases. After removal of 5 bases from V and 3 bases from J, the junction contained 6 bases not matched to a gene. CDR3 length: 14 residues. Germline lookup yields CDR1 SGHRS and CDR2 YFSETQ. CDR3: CASRDGQGEETQYF. The CDR3 DNA reads TGCGCCAGCAGGGATGGACAGGGAGAAGAGACCCAGTACTTC.

The V gene is TRBV2, the J gene TRBJ1-1, with D tentatively TRBD1 (6 bases). Germline V CDR1 and CDR2: SNHLY, FYNNEI. V lost 4 bases, J lost 1 base, and 10 bases lay in between. The CDR3 contains 14 residues. The CDR3 coding sequence is TGTGCCAGCAGTGCGGACAGAAGGAACACTGAAGCTTTCTTT. It is translated as CASSADRRNTEAFF. Full variable domain (missing parts from reference TRBV2 and TRBJ1-1): EPEVTQTPSHQVTQMGQEVILRCVPISNHLYFYWYRQILGQKVEFLVSFYNNEISEKSEIFDDQFSVERPDGSNFTLKIRSTKLEDSAMYFCASSADRRNTEAFFGQGTRLTVV.